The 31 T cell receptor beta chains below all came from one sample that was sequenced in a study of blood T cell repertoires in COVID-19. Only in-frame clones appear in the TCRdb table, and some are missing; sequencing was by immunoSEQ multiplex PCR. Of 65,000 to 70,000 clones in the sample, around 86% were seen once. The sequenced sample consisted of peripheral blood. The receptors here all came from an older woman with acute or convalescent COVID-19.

CDR3 nucleotide sequence: TGCAGCGTTGAAGACGCTGACAGGGAACTGGGCTATGGCTACACCTTC. Protein product: CSVEDADRELGYGYTF. V is TRBV29-1 and J is TRBJ1-2; 7 bases agree with TRBD1. Trimming took 0 bases from V and 4 from J; bases not matched to a gene: 11. Germline V CDR1 and CDR2: SQVTM, ANQGSEA. The CDR3 is 16 amino acids.

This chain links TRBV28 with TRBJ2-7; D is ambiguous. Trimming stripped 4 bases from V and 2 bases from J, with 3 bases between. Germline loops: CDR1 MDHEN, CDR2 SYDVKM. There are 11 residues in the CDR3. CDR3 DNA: TGTGCCAGCAGTTCAACCTACGAGCAGTACTTC. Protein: CASSSTYEQYF. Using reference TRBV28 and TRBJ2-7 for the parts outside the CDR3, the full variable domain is DVKVTQSSRYLVKRTGEKVFLECVQDMDHENMFWYRQDPGLGLRLIYFSYDVKMKEKGDIPEGYSVSREKKERFSLILESASTNQTSMYLCASSSTYEQYFGPGTRLTVT.

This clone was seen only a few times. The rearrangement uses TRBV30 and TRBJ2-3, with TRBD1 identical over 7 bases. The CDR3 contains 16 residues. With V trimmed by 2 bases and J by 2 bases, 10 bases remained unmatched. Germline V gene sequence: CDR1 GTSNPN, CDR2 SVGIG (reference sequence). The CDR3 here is CAWSSFGTVATDTQYF. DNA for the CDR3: TGTGCCTGGAGTTCCTTTGGGACAGTAGCCACAGATACGCAGTATTTT.

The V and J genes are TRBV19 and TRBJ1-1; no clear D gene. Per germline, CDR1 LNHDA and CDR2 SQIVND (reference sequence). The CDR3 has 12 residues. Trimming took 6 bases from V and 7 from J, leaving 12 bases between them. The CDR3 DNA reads TGTGCCAGTAGCCAGAGACGGAGTGAAGCTTTCTTT. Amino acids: CASSQRRSEAFF.

The CDR3 region is CASSGEGGTIYF. The DNA for the CDR3 is TGTGCCAGCAGCGGCGAAGGGGGCACCATATATTTT. This rearrangement joins TRBV9 to TRBJ1-3; D may be TRBD1 (6 bases). This CDR3 has 12 residues. Trimming removed 3 bases at V and 9 bases at J, with 10 bases between. Germline V gene sequence: CDR1 SGDLS, CDR2 YYNGEE. Combining the CDR3 with reference TRBV9 and TRBJ1-3 gives the whole variable domain DSGVTQTPKHLITATGQRVTLRCSPRSGDLSVYWYQQSLDQGLQFLIQYYNGEERAKGNILERFSAQQFPDLHSELNLSSLELGDSALYFCASSGEGGTIYFGEGSWLTVV.

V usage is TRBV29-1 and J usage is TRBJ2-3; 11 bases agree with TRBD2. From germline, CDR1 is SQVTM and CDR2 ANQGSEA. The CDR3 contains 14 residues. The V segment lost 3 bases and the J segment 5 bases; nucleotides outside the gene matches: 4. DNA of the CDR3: TGCAGCGTTGATAGCGGGGGGGCCGTAGATACGCAGTATTTT. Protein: CSVDSGGAVDTQYF.

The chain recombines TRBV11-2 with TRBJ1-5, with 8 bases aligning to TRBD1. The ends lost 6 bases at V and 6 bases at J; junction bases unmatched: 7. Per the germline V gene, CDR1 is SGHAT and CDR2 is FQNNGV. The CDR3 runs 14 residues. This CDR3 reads CASSLDRAGQPQHF. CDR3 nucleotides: TGTGCCAGCAGTTTGGACAGGGCAGGTCAGCCCCAGCATTTT. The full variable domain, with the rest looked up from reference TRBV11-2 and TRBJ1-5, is EAGVAQSPRYKIIEKRQSVAFWCNPISGHATLYWYQQILGQGPKLLIQFQNNGVVDDSQLPKDRFSAERLKGVDSTLKIQPAKLEDSAVYLCASSLDRAGQPQHFGDGTRLSIL.

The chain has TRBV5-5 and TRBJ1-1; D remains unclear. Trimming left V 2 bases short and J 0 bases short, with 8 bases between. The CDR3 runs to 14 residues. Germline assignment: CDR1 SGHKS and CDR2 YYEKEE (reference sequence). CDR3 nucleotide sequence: TGTGCCAGCAGCTTAGTTCCAGTGAACACTGAAGCTTTCTTT. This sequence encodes CASSLVPVNTEAFF.

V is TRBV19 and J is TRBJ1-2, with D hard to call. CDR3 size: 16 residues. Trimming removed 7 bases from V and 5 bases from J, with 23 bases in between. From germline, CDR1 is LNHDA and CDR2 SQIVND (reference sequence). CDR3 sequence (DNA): TGTGCCAGTAATCCCCCAGGCAGGACTAATCTGTATGGCTACACCTTC. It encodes CASNPPGRTNLYGYTF.

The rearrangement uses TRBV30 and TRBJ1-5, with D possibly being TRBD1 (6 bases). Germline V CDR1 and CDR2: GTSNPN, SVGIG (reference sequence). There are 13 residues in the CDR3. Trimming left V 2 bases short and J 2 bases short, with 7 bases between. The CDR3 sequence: CAWSRQGNQPQHF. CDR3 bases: TGTGCCTGGAGTAGACAGGGCAATCAGCCCCAGCATTTT.

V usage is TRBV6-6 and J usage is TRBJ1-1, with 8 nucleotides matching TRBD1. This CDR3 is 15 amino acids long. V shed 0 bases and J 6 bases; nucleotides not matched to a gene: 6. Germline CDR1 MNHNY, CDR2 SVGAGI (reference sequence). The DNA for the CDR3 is TGTGCCAGCAGTTACTCCGCAAAGACAGGGGCTGAAGCTTTCTTT. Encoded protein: CASSYSAKTGAEAFF.

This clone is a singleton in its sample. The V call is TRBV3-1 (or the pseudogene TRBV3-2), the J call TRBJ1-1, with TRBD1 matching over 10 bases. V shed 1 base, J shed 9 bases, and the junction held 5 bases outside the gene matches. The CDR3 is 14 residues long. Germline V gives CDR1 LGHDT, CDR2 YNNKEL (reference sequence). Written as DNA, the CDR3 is TGTGCCAGCAGCCAAGGGGTGACAGGGGGCAAAGCTTTCTTT. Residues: CASSQGVTGGKAFF.

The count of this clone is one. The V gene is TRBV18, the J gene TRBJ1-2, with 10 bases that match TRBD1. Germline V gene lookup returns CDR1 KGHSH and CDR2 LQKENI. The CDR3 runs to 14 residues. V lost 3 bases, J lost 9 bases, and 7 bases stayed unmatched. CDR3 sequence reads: CASSPGTGVESYTF. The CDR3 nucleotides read TGTGCCAGCTCACCCGGGACAGGGGTGGAAAGCTACACCTTC.

The CDR3 region is CASSGQTGLTEAFF. In DNA form, the CDR3 reads TGTGCCAGCAGCGGACAGACAGGGCTCACTGAAGCTTTCTTT. The genes are TRBV2 and TRBJ1-1; 7 nucleotides agree with TRBD1. Trimming took 6 bases from V and 4 from J; bases not matched to a gene: 8. Germline CDR1 is SNHLY and CDR2 is FYNNEI. The CDR3 has 14 residues.

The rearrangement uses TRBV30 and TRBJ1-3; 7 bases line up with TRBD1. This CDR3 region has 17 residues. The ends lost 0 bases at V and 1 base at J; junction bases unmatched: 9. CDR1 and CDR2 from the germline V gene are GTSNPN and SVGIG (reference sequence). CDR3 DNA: TGTGCCTGGAGTGTCACAGGGGTAAGAGGTTCTGGAAACACCATATATTTT. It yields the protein CAWSVTGVRGSGNTIYF.

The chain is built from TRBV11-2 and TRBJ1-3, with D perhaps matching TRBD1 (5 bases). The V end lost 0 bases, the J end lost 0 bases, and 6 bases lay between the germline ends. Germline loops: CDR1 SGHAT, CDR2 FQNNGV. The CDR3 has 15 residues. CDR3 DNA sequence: TGTGCCAGCAGCTTAGAACAGGTCTCTGGAAACACCATATATTTT. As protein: CASSLEQVSGNTIYF.

CDR3: CASSTATSSNTEAFF. DNA for the CDR3: TGTGCCAGCAGTACTGCGACAAGTTCTAACACTGAAGCTTTCTTT. The chain combines TRBV27 with TRBJ1-1, with no clear D. The V and J ends lost 5 bases and 2 bases respectively, with 15 bases between them. The CDR3 totals 15 residues. CDR1 and CDR2 (germline): MNHEY, SMNVEV (reference sequence).

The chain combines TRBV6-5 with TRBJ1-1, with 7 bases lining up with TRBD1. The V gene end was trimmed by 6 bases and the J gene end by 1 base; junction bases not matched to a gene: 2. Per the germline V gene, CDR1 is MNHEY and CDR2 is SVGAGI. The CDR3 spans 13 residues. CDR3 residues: CASSRTGNTEAFF. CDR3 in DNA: TGTGCCAGCAGCCGGACAGGGAACACTGAAGCTTTCTTT.

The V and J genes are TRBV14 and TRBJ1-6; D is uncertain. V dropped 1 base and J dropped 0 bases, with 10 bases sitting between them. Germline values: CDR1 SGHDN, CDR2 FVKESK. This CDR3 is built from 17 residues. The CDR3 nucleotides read TGTGCCAGCAGCCAAGGCGTTAAGAGCTCCTATAATTCACCCCTCCACTTT. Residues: CASSQGVKSSYNSPLHF.

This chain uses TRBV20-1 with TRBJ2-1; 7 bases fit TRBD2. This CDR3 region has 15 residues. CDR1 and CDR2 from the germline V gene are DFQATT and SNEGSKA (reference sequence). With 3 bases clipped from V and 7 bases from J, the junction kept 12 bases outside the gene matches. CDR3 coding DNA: TGCAGTGCTAGTTTAAGCGGGAAGCGGAGGAATGAGCAGTTCTTC. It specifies CSASLSGKRRNEQFF.

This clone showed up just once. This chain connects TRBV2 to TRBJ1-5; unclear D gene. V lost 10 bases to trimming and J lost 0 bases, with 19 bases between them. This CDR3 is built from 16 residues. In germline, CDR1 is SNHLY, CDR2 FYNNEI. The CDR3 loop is CATRPIRLNSNQPQHF. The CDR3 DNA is TGTGCCACGAGACCTATCAGACTGAATAGCAATCAGCCCCAGCATTTT.

The CDR3 loop is CASSIRRSTEAFF. CDR3 coding DNA: TGTGCCAGTAGTATCAGGCGTAGCACTGAAGCTTTCTTT. The V and J genes are TRBV19 and TRBJ1-1; D remains unclear. Per germline, CDR1 LNHDA and CDR2 SQIVND (reference sequence). There are 13 residues in the CDR3. The germline V and J ends were trimmed by 3 bases and 4 bases, with 9 bases remaining between them.

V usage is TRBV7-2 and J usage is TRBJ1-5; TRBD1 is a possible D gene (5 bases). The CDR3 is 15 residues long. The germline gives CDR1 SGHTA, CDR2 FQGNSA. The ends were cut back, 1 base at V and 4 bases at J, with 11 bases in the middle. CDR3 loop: CASSLGRQRNQPQHF. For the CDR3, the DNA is TGTGCCAGCAGCTTAGGTAGACAGAGGAATCAGCCCCAGCATTTT. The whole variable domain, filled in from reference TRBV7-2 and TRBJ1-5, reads GAGVSQSPSNKVTEKGKDVELRCDPISGHTALYWYRQSLGQGLEFLIYFQGNSAPDKSGLPSDRFSAERTGGSVSTLTIQRTQQEDSAVYLCASSLGRQRNQPQHFGDGTRLSIL.

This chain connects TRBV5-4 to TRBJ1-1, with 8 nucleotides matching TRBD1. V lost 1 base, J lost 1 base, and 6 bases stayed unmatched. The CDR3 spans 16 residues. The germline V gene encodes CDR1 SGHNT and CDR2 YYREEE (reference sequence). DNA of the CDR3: TGTGCCAGCAGCTTGAGCCGAGGACAGGGGAACACTGAAGCTTTCTTT. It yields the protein CASSLSRGQGNTEAFF.

The CDR3 sequence: CASSTTQGFVSGYTF. Written as DNA, the CDR3 is TGTGCCAGCAGTACCACCCAGGGGTTCGTCTCTGGCTACACCTTC. The chain recombines TRBV28 with TRBJ1-2, with D maybe TRBD1 (6 bases). Germline CDR1 reads MDHEN; CDR2 reads SYDVKM. This CDR3 region has 15 residues. V was cut by 5 bases and J by 7 bases, with 20 bases left in between.

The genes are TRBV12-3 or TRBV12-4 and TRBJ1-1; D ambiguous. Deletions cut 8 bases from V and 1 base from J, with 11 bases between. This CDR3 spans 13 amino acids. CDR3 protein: CASVERTNTEAFF. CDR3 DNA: TGTGCCAGCGTTGAGCGGACGAACACTGAAGCTTTCTTT.

CDR3 region: CASSLAGGMVYNEQFF. The CDR3 DNA sequence: TGTGCCAGCAGTTTAGCAGGGGGCATGGTCTACAATGAGCAGTTCTTC. The gene calls are TRBV28 and TRBJ2-1; 8 bases are a match to TRBD1. V lost 2 bases and J lost 3; bases outside the gene matches: 6. The length of the CDR3 is 16 residues. The germline gives CDR1 MDHEN, CDR2 SYDVKM.

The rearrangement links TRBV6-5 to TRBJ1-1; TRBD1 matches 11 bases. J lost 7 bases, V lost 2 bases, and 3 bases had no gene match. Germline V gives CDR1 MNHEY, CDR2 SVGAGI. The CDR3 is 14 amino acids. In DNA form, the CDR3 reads TGTGCCAGCAGTTACGGACAGGGGGCGAGTGAAGCTTTCTTT. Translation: CASSYGQGASEAFF.

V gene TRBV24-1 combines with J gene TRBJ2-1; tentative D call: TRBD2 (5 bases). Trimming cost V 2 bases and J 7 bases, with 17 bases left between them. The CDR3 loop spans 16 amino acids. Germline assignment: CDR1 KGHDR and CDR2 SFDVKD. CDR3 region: CATSDSGGSGGNEQFF. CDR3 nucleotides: TGTGCCACCAGTGATTCTGGCGGGTCCGGCGGGAATGAGCAGTTCTTC.

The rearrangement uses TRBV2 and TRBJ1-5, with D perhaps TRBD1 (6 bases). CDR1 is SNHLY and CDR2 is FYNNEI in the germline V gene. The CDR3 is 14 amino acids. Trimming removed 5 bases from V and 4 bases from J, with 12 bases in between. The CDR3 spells CASSKRTANQPQHF. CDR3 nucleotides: TGTGCCAGCAGTAAGAGGACAGCTAATCAGCCCCAGCATTTT.

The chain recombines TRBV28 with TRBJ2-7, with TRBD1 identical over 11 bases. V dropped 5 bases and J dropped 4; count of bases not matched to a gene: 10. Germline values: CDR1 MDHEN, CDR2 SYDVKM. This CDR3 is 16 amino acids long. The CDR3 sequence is CASSPARGTGGYEQYF. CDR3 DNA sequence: TGTGCCAGCAGTCCAGCGAGGGGGACAGGGGGTTACGAGCAGTACTTC.